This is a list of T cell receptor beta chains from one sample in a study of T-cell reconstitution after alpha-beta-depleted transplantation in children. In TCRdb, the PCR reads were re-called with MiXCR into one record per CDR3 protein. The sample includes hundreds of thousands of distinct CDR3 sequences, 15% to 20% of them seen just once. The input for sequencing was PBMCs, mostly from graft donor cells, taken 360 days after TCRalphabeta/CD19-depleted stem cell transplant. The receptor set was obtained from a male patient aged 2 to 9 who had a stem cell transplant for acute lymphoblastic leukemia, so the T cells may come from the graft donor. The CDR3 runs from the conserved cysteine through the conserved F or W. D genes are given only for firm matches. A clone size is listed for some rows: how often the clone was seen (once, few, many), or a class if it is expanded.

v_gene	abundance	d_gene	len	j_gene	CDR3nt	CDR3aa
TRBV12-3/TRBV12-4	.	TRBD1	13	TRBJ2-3	TGTGCCAGCAGTGACCACAGGGGAGATACGCAGTATTTT	CASSDHRGDTQYF
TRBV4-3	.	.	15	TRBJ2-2	TGCGCCAGCACCCCAGCGACGGGCCACGCCGGGGAGCTGTTTTTT	CASTPATGHAGELFF
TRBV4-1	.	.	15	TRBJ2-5	TGCGCCAGCAGGCCGGCTGACAGCCTCCAAGAGACCCAGTACTTC	CASRPADSLQETQYF
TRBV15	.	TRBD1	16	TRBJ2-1	TGTGCCACCAGCAAACCGGGACAGGGTTACTACAATGAGCAGTTCTTC	CATSKPGQGYYNEQFF
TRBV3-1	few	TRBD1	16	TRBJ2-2	TGTGCCAGCAGCCCCCTGGACAGGGGCCTCACCGGGGAGCTGTTTTTT	CASSPLDRGLTGELFF
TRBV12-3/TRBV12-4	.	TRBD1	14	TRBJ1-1	TGTGCCAGCAGTCAGGGGGACTGGCGCACTGAAGCTTTCTTT	CASSQGDWRTEAFF
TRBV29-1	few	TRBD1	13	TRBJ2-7	TGCAGCGGGGAGGCAGGGGGCCCCTACGAGCAGTACTTC	CSGEAGGPYEQYF
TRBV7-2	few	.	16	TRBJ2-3	TGTGCCAGCAGCTCCCCATTGGGGTCTAACACAGATACGCAGTATTTT	CASSSPLGSNTDTQYF
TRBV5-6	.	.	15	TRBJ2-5	TGTGCCAGCAGCTTGGAAGGGGCGCAGGGAGAGACCCAGTACTTC	CASSLEGAQGETQYF
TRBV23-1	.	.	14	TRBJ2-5	TGCGCCAGCAGTCAATTTTCGGAACAAGAGACCCAGTACTTC	CASSQFSEQETQYF
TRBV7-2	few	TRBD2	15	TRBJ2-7	TGTGCCAGCAGCTTAGCGCCTAGCGGGATCTACGAGCAGTACTTC	CASSLAPSGIYEQYF
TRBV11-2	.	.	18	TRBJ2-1	TGTGCCAGCAGCTTAAGAGGCAGAGCTGCTTCCGTTTGGGATGAGCAGTTCTTC	CASSLRGRAASVWDEQFF
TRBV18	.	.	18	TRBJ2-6	TGTGCCAGCTCACTCCGGGACAACCTAGCCTCTGGGGCCAACGTCCTGACTTTC	CASSLRDNLASGANVLTF
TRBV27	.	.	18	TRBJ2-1	TGTGCCAGCAGTTTATACCGAACCTCCCTAAACTCCTACAATGAGCAGTTCTTC	CASSLYRTSLNSYNEQFF
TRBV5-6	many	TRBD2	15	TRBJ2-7	TGTGCCAGCAGCTTGGTAGCTAGCGGGGCCTACGAGCAGTACTTC	CASSLVASGAYEQYF